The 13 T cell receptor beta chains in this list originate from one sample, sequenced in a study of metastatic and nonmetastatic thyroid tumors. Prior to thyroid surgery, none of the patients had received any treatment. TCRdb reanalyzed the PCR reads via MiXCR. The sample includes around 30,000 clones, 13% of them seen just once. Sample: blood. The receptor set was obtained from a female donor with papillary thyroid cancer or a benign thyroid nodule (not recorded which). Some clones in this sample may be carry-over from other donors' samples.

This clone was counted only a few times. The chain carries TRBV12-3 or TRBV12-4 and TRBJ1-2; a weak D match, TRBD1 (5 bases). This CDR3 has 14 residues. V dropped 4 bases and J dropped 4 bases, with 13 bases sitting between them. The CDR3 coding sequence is TGTGCCAGCAGTTCGACAGTTTACCTCTATGGCTACACCTTC. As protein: CASSSTVYLYGYTF.

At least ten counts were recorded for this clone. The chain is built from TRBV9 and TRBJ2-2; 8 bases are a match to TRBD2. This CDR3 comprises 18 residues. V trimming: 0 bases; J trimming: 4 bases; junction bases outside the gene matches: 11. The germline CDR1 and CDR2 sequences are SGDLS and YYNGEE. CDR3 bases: TGTGCCAGCAGCGTAGCGCCTAGCGGGTTACCCCTCACCGGGGAGCTGTTTTTT. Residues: CASSVAPSGLPLTGELFF.

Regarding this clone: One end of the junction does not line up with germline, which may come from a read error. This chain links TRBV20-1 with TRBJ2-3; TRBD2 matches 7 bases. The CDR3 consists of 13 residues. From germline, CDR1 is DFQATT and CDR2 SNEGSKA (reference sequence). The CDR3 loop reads CSAKLAWADTQYF. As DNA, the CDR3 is TGCAGTGCCAAACTAGCGTGGGCAGATACACAGTATTTT.

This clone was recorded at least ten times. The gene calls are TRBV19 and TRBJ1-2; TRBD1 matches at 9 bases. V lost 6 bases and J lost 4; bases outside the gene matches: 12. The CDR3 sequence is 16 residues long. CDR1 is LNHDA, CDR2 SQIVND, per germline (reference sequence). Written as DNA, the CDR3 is TGTGCCAGTAGACCGAGGGGACAGGGCGGTAGCTATGGCTACACCTTC. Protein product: CASRPRGQGGSYGYTF.

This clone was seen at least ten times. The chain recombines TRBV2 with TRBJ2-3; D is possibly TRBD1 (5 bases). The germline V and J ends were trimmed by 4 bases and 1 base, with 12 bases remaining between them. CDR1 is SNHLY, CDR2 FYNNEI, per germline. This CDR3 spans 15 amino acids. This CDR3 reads CASSVGGAGTDTQYF. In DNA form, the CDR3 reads TGTGCCAGCAGTGTAGGTGGGGCGGGCACAGATACGCAGTATTTT. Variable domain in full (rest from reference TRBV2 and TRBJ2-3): EPEVTQTPSHQVTQMGQEVILRCVPISNHLYFYWYRQILGQKVEFLVSFYNNEISEKSEIFDDQFSVERPDGSNFTLKIRSTKLEDSAMYFCASSVGGAGTDTQYFGPGTRLTVL.

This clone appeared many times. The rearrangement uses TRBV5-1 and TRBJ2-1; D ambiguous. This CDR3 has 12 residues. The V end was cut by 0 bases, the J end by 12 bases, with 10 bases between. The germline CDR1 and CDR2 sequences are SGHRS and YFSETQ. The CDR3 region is CASSLDSIWQFF. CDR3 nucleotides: TGCGCCAGCAGCTTGGATAGCATTTGGCAGTTCTTC.

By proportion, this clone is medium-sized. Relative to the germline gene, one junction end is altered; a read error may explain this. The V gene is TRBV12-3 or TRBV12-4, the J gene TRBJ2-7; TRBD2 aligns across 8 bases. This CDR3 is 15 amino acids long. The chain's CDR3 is CASSLAGTSSYEQYF. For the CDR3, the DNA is TGTGCCAGCAGCTTAGCCGGGACTAGCTCCTACGAGCAGTACTTC.

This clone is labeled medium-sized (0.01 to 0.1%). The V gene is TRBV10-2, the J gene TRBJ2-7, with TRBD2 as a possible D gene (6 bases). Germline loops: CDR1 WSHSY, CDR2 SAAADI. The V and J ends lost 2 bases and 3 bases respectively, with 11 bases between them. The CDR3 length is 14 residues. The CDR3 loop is CASSEGGLGYEQYF. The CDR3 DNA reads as TGCGCCAGCAGTGAGGGGGGACTCGGCTACGAGCAGTACTTC.

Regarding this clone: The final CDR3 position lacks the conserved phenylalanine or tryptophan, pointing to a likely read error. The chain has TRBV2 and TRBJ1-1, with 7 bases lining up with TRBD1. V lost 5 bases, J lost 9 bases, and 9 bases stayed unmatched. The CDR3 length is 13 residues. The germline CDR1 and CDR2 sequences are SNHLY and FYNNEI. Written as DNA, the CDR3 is TGTGCCAGCAGTCGGACAGGTGGCGTCCAAGCTTTCTCT. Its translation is CASSRTGGVQAFS.

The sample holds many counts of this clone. DNA for the CDR3: TGTGCCAGCAGGGATTACAGGCTTAAGGGGAATGAGCAGTTCTTC. Translated: CASRDYRLKGNEQFF. J is TRBJ2-1 and V is TRBV6-1, with D perhaps matching TRBD1 (5 bases). V lost 6 bases and J 7 bases, leaving 19 bases between the germline ends. The CDR3 loop spans 15 amino acids. Germline V gene data show CDR1 as MNHNS and CDR2 as SASEGT.

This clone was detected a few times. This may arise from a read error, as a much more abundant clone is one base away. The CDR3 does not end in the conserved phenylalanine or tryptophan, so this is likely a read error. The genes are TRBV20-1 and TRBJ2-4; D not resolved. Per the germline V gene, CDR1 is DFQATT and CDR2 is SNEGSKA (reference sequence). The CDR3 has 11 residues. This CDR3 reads CSVAGQNIQYL. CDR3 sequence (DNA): TGCTCGGTTGCCGGCCAAAACATTCAGTACCTC.

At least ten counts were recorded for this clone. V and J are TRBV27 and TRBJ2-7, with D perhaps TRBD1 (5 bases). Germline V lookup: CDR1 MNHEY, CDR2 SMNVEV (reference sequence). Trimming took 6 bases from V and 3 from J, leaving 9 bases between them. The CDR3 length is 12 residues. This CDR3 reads CASSAQGYEQYF. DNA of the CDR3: TGTGCCAGCAGCGCCCAGGGCTACGAGCAGTACTTC.

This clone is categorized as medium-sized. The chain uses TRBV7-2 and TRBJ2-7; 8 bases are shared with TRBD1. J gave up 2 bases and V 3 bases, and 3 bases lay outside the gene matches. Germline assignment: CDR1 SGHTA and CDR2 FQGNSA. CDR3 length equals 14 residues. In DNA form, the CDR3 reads TGTGCCAGCAGCTTCACGGGACAGGCCTACGAGCAGTACTTC. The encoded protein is CASSFTGQAYEQYF.